This T cell receptor beta chain was sequenced for a study of blood T cell repertoires in COVID-19. Background on the study: Samples came from the United States, Italy and Spain, spanning acute and convalescent COVID-19. Nucleic acid was either cDNA or gDNA, and it came from T cells, B-cell-depleted T cells, or PBMCs.

This clone was seen only once. Per the germline V gene, CDR1 is MNHEY and CDR2 is SMNVEV (reference sequence). The CDR3 has 16 amino acids. J gave up 6 bases and V 4 bases, and 10 bases lay outside the gene matches. Authors' methods: Quantification of nucleated cells was approximated via reference gene primer amplification. Assay: immunoSEQ multiplex PCR; the TCRdb copy retains only in-frame clones and omits some. D and trimming come from the DNA, and the V and J calls and clone size come from that table. The sample gives 95,000 to 110,000 clones, roughly 82% of which show up once; about 27% is in the top ten.

This TCR was sampled from a man between 60 and 75 years old with acute or convalescent COVID-19. Specimen: peripheral blood. V usage is TRBV27 and J usage is TRBJ2-1; 9 bases agree with TRBD2. The CDR3 DNA sequence: TGTGCCAGCAGTTCTTCAAAGACTAGCGGTTTCAATGAGCAGTTCTTC. Translating gives CASSSSKTSGFNEQFF.